This TCR beta chain was obtained from a study of cytomegalovirus exposure and HLA in healthy donors. Study-wide background: The same platform used for the 650 to 700 first-cohort repertoires was also used for the approximately 120 validation repertoires, as a later analysis reported.

Germline V gene lookup returns CDR1 SNHLY and CDR2 FYNNEI. The CDR3 length is 15 residues. V gave up 3 bases and J gave up 4 bases, with 12 bases separating them. General study points: The classifier reportedly diagnosed cytomegalovirus status with high specificity and sensitivity. In vitro checks showed that a few CMV-associated chains really do target CMV antigens.

Libraries were prepared by immunoSEQ multiplex PCR; TCRdb keeps only in-frame clonotypes and omits some of them. This table holds around 98,000 clones, around 88% found once. With regard to this clone: Its antigen is unknown.

The sample taken for sequencing was PBMCs. This chain joins TRBV2 and TRBJ2-2; possibly TRBD1 for D (6 bases). The sequence was obtained from a woman in her twenties or thirties in good health and CMV-seronegative. CDR3 sequence reads: CASSESGAVTGELFF. Written as DNA, the CDR3 is TGTGCCAGCAGTGAGTCAGGGGCAGTCACCGGGGAGCTGTTTTTT.